This TCR beta chain was sequenced in a study of blood T cell repertoires in COVID-19. The overall study: From the United States, Italy and Spain came samples of acute and convalescent COVID-19. Sources were T cells, B-cell-depleted T cells, or PBMCs; the material itself was cDNA or gDNA.

The authors' processing: It was from reference gene primer amplification that nucleated cell counts were estimated. Only in-frame clones appear in the TCRdb table, and some are missing; sequencing was by immunoSEQ multiplex PCR. The V and J calls and clone size come from that table; D and trimming were worked out from the DNA. The table shows roughly 340,000 clones, with around 91% occurring only once. The germline V gene has CDR1 MNHEY and CDR2 SVGEGT. The CDR3 is 14 amino acids. The V end lost 5 bases, the J end lost 4 bases, and 14 bases lay between the germline ends. Specimen: peripheral blood. This sequence was found in a woman under 30 who had recovered from COVID-19. The chain links TRBV6-2 or TRBV6-3 to TRBJ1-1, with a possible D match to TRBD1 (5 bases). The CDR3 sequence: CASSQGGGGTEAFF. The DNA for the CDR3 is TGTGCCAGCAGTCAAGGTGGGGGAGGCACTGAAGCTTTCTTT.